This T cell receptor beta chain appears in the sequencing data of a study of technical replicates of blood from several donors (dated by TCRdb to the late 2010s). The library was produced with the immunoSEQ multiplex PCR assay. TCRdb obtained this table from immuneACCESS and retained in-frame rearrangements with V and J assigned. These tables miss some clones; where compared with another copy, unresolved V genes account for less than half of the shortfall, and the remainder is unexplained. Recorded for this sample are 55,000 to 75,000 clones; over 85% of them occurred a single time. Together, the top ten hold 0.3% to 0.45% of the sample. Taken from the germline V gene, the CDR1 and CDR2 loops are SGHDT and YYEEEE. Reading from cysteine to phenylalanine, the CDR3 counts 15 amino acids. The entry retains the CDR3 DNA only, 45 bases that are in frame from base 1. The trim is 1 base for V and 2 bases for J, with a gap of 9 bases between the germline ends.

Remarks on this clone: It has no known antigen specificity. Base quality data are lacking; no much larger clone is found one base away.

The sequenced material came from T cells isolated from PBMCs. The receptor was isolated from a human donor in good health. The chain is made from TRBV5-6 and TRBJ2-2, and the D gene may be TRBD1, 6 bases matching. The CDR3 loop reads CASSLRQVNTGELFF. The nucleotide sequence is TGTGCCAGCAGCTTGCGACAGGTTAACACCGGGGAGCTGTTTTTT.